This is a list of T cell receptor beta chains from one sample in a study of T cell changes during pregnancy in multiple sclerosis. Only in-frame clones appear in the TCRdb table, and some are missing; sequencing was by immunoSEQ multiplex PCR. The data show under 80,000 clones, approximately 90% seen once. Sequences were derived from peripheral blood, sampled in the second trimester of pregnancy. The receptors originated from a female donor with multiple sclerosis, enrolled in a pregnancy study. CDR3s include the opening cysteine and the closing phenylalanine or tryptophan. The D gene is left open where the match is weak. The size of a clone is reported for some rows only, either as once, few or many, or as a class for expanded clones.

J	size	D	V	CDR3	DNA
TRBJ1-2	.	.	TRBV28	CASIQGQANYGYTF	TGTGCCAGCATTCAGGGGCAGGCTAACTATGGCTACACCTTC
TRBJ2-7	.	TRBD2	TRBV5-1	CASRQGSGSITVDEQYF	TGCGCCAGCAGGCAGGGAAGCGGGAGTATCACGGTTGACGAGCAGTACTTC
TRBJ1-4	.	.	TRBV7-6	CASSLQGTNEKLFF	TGTGCCAGCAGCCTACAGGGAACTAATGAAAAACTGTTTTTT
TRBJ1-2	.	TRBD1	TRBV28	CASSDRASGYTF	TGTGCCAGCAGTGACAGGGCCTCTGGCTACACCTTC
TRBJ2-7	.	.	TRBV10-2	CASSGQGYEQYF	TGCGCCAGCAGTGGCCAGGGGTACGAGCAGTACTTC
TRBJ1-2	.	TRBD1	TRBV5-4	CASSSGTAANYGYTF	TGTGCCAGCAGCTCGGGGACAGCTGCTAACTATGGCTACACCTTC
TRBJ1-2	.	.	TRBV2	CASSEMAAYGYTF	TGTGCCAGCAGTGAAATGGCAGCGTATGGCTACACCTTC
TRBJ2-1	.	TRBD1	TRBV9	CASSPTEHRGELF	TGTGCCAGCAGCCCCACGGAGCACAGGGGGGAGCTCTTC
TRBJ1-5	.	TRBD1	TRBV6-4	CAPRQGRSNQPQHF	TGTGCCCCTAGACAGGGTCGAAGCAATCAGCCCCAGCATTTT
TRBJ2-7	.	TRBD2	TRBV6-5	CASSYGLAGLYEQYF	TGTGCCAGCAGTTATGGTCTAGCGGGGCTTTACGAGCAGTACTTC
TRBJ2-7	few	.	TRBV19	CASSITSGDYGEQYF	TGTGCCAGTAGTATAACGTCAGGGGATTACGGCGAGCAGTACTTC
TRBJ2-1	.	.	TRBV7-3	CASSPQGLSSYNEQFF	TGTGCCAGCAGTCCTCAGGGGTTAAGCTCCTACAATGAGCAGTTCTTC
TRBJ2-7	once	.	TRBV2	CASSPGGYEQYF	TGTGCCAGCAGTCCCGGGGGCTACGAGCAGTACTTC
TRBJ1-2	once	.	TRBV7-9	CASSLGAGDYGYTF	TGTGCCAGCAGCTTAGGGGCCGGGGACTATGGCTACACCTTC
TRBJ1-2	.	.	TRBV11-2	CASSTVGHLYGYTF	TGTGCCAGCAGCACCGTCGGACACCTCTATGGCTACACCTTC
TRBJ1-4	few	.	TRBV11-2	CASSFSGTATNEKLFF	TGTGCCAGCAGCTTTTCAGGGACTGCGACTAATGAAAAACTGTTTTTT
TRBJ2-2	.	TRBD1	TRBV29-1	CSARTGALGELFF	TGCAGCGCCAGGACAGGGGCCCTCGGGGAGCTGTTTTTT
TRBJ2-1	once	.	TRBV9	CASSVAVGDYNEQFF	TGTGCCAGCAGCGTAGCCGTGGGAGACTACAATGAGCAGTTCTTC
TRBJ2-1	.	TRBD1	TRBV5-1	CASRAGTGDYNEQFF	TGCGCCAGCAGGGCCGGGACAGGGGATTACAATGAGCAGTTCTTC
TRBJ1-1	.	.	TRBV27	CASSPQSTRTEAFF	TGTGCCAGCAGTCCCCAATCGACGCGGACTGAAGCTTTCTTT
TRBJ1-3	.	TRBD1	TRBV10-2	CASRTGFAGNTIYF	TGCGCCAGCCGGACAGGGTTCGCTGGAAACACCATATATTTT
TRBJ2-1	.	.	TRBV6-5	CASSKSLTGEQFF	TGTGCCAGCAGTAAGTCCCTGACGGGGGAGCAGTTCTTC
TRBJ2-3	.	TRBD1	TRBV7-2	CASSSGQGFSTDTQYF	TGTGCCAGCAGCTCGGGACAGGGCTTTAGCACAGATACGCAGTATTTT
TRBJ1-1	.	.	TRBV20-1	CSARRNTEAFF	TGCAGTGCTCGGAGGAACACTGAAGCTTTCTTT